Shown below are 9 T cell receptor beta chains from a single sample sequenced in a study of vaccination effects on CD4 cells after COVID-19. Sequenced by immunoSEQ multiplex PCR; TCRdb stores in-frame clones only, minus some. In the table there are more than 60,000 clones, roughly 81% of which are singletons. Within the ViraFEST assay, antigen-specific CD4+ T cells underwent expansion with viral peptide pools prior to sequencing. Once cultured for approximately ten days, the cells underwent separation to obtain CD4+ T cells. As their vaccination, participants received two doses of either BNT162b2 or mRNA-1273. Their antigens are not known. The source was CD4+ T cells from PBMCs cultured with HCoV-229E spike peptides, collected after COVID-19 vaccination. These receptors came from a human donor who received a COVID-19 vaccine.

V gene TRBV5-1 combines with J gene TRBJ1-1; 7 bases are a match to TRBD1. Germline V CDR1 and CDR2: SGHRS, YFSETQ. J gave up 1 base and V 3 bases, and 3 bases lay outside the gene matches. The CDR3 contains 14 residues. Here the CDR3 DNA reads TGCGCCAGCAGCTGGACAGGTGAGAACACTGAAGCTTTCTTT. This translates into CASSWTGENTEAFF.

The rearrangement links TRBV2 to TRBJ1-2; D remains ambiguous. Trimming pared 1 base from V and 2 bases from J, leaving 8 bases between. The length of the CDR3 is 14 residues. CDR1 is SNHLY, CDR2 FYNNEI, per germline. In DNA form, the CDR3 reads TGTGCCAGCAGTGAAGTCGGACTCAACTATGGCTACACCTTC. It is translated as CASSEVGLNYGYTF.

Here the CDR3 DNA reads TGCGCCAGCAGCTTGACAGGGTTTGTGAACACTGAAGCTTTCTTT. This translates into CASSLTGFVNTEAFF. J is TRBJ1-1 and V is TRBV5-1; D is perhaps TRBD1 (6 bases). Trimming removed 1 base at V and 0 bases at J, with 10 bases between. This CDR3 spans 15 amino acids. The germline CDR1 and CDR2 sequences are SGHRS and YFSETQ. Together with reference TRBV5-1 and TRBJ1-1, the CDR3 gives the full variable domain: KAGVTQTPRYLIKTRGQQVTLSCSPISGHRSVSWYQQTPGQGLQFLFEYFSETQRNKGNFPGRFSGRQFSNSRSEMNVSTLELGDSALYLCASSLTGFVNTEAFFGQGTRLTVV.

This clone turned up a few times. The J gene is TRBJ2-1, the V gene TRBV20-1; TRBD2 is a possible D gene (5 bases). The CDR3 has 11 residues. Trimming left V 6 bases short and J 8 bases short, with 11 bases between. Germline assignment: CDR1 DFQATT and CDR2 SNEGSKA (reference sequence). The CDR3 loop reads CSAPLGYEQFF. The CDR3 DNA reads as TGCAGTGCCCCACTAGGGTATGAGCAGTTCTTC.

This chain's CDR3 is CASSVASVRADSPGNTIYF. The CDR3 coding sequence is TGTGCCAGCAGCGTAGCCTCCGTGAGGGCGGACAGTCCCGGAAACACCATATATTTT. The rearrangement uses TRBV9 and TRBJ1-3; D is perhaps TRBD1 (6 bases). V lost 0 bases and J 4 bases, leaving 23 bases between the germline ends. The germline V gene encodes CDR1 SGDLS and CDR2 YYNGEE. This CDR3 has 19 amino acids.

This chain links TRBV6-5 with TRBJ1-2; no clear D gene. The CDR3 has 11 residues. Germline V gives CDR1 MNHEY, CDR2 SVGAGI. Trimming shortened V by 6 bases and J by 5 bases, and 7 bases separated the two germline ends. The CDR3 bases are TGTGCCAGCAGCTGGGTTTATGGCTACACCTTC. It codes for CASSWVYGYTF.

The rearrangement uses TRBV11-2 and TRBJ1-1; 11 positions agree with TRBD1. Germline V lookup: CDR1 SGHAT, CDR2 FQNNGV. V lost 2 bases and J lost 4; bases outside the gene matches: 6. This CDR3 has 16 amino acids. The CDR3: CASSLNFGTGGTEAFF. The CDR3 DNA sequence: TGTGCCAGCAGCTTAAACTTCGGGACAGGGGGCACTGAAGCTTTCTTT.

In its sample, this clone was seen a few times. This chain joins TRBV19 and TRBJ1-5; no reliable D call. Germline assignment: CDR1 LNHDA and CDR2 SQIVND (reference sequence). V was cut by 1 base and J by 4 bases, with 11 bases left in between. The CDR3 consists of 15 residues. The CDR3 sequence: CASSIVPSPNQPQHF. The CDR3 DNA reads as TGTGCCAGTAGTATAGTCCCCAGCCCAAATCAGCCCCAGCATTTT.

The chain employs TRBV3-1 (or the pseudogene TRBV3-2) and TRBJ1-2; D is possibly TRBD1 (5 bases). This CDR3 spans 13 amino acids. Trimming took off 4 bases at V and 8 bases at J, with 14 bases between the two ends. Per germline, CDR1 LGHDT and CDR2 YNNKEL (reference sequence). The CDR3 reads CASSPRGKNGYTF. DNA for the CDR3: TGTGCCAGCAGCCCACGGGGCAAAAACGGCTACACCTTC.